Below, 5 T cell receptor beta chains from the same sample are listed, as sequenced in a study of T-cell reconstitution after alpha-beta-depleted transplantation in children. Unique molecular identifiers were incorporated when the TCRbeta library was constructed. In TCRdb, the PCR reads were re-called with MiXCR into one record per CDR3 protein. The sample has around 600,000 distinct CDR3 sequences; roughly 17% are singletons. The input for sequencing was PBMCs from the stem cell graft donor, taken from the stem cell graft. The receptors stem from a human donor who donated a stem cell graft to a child with acute myeloid leukemia.

This clonotype occurred many times. The CDR3 DNA follows: TGCAGTGCTAGAGATGGGCTAAGTTTGAACGAGCAGTTCTTC. Translating it yields CSARDGLSLNEQFF. V usage is TRBV20-1 and J usage is TRBJ2-1; D remains unclear. Deletions cut 0 bases from V and 10 bases from J, with 16 bases between. Germline loops: CDR1 DFQATT, CDR2 SNEGSKA (reference sequence). The CDR3 is 14 residues long.

This clonotype was recorded many times. The genes are TRBV6-5 and TRBJ2-1, with TRBD1 as a possible D gene (6 bases). Looked up from germline, CDR1 is MNHEY and CDR2 is SVGAGI. The V end lost 7 bases, the J end lost 11 bases, and 12 bases lay between the germline ends. CDR3 length: 11 residues. CDR3 region: CASTQGGKQFF. For the CDR3, the DNA is TGTGCCAGCACCCAAGGGGGTAAGCAGTTCTTC.

The sample holds many counts of this clonotype. The chain couples TRBV6-1 to TRBJ1-5, with TRBD1 matching over 9 bases. CDR3 length equals 15 residues. Germline V gene data show CDR1 as MNHNS and CDR2 as SASEGT. Unmatched junction bases numbered 3, after V lost 4 bases and J lost 2 bases. The CDR3 loop is CASSGTGEGNQPQHF. CDR3 nucleotide sequence: TGTGCCAGCAGTGGGACAGGGGAAGGCAATCAGCCCCAGCATTTT.

In this sample, this clonotype turned up many times. This chain connects TRBV25-1 to TRBJ2-1; weak D call: TRBD1 (5 bases). The CDR3 consists of 13 residues. Germline values: CDR1 MGHDK, CDR2 SYGVNS. The germline V and J ends were trimmed by 5 bases and 5 bases, with 10 bases remaining between them. The CDR3 bases are TGTGCCAGCAGTAAGCAGGGTAACAATGAGCAGTTCTTC. Its translation: CASSKQGNNEQFF.

This clonotype was found many times. The gene calls are TRBV20-1 and TRBJ2-3, with 12 bases matching TRBD2. Trimming cost V 0 bases and J 4 bases; bases outside gene matches: 8. Germline CDR1 is DFQATT and CDR2 is SNEGSKA (reference sequence). The CDR3 is made up of 17 amino acids. Here the CDR3 reads CSAREGLAGPGSDTQYF. The CDR3 DNA sequence: TGCAGTGCTAGAGAGGGACTAGCGGGCCCTGGCTCAGATACGCAGTATTTT.